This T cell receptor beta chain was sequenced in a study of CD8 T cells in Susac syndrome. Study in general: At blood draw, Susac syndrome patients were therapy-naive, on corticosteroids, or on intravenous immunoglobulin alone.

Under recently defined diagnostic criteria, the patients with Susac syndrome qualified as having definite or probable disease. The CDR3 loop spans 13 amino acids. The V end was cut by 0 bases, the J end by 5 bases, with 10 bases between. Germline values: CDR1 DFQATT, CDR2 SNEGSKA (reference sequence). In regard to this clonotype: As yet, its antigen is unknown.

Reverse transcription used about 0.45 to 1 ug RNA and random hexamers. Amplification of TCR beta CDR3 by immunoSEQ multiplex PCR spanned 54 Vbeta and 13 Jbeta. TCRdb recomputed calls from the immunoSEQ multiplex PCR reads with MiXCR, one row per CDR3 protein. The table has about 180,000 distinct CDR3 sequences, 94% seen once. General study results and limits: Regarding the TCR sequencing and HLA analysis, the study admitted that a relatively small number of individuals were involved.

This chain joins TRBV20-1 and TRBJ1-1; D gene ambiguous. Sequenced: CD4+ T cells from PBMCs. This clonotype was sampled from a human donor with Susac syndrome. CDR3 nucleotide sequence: TGCAGTGCTAGAGATGACCGAGGGACTGAAGCTTTCTTT. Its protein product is CSARDDRGTEAFF.